The 6 T cell receptor beta chains below were found in one sample sequenced in a study of beta chain features in type 1 diabetes. Every bit of the isolated RNA underwent reverse transcription, so sequencing read expressed TCRB transcripts. Sequenced by immunoSEQ multiplex PCR; TCRdb stores in-frame clones only, minus some. The repertoire holds about 300,000 clones, with about 8% as singletons. Sample: central memory CD4+ T cells from blood. The receptor source for this set is a woman aged 18-29 years in good health.

V and J are TRBV30 and TRBJ1-1; D may be TRBD1 (6 bases). The CDR3 is 13 amino acids. Per the germline V gene, CDR1 is GTSNPN and CDR2 is SVGIG (reference sequence). Between the trimmed V and J ends, which lost 7 bases and 3 bases, there was a span of 15 bases. The CDR3 loop reads CAFQQGGYTEAFF. In DNA, the CDR3 is TGTGCCTTTCAACAGGGCGGGTACACTGAAGCTTTCTTT.

V usage is TRBV5-1 and J usage is TRBJ2-1, with 10 bases lining up with TRBD2. The V and J ends lost 0 bases and 2 bases, in that order; junction bases with no gene match: 2. This CDR3 has 16 residues. Germline CDR1 and CDR2: SGHRS and YFSETQ. The DNA of the CDR3 is TGCGCCAGCAGCTTGGGGAGCGGGAGGGCCTACAATGAGCAGTTCTTC. Its protein product is CASSLGSGRAYNEQFF.

The chain carries TRBV11-2 and TRBJ1-2, with D possibly being TRBD1 (5 bases). Germline V CDR1 and CDR2: SGHAT, FQNNGV. The germline V and J ends were trimmed by 5 bases and 6 bases, with 16 bases remaining between them. This CDR3 has 14 residues. The CDR3 loop is CASSHPGTGNGYTF. In DNA form, the CDR3 reads TGTGCCAGCAGCCACCCAGGGACCGGCAATGGCTACACCTTC.

This clone was recorded many times. V and J are TRBV7-9 and TRBJ1-2; D gene unclear. Trimming left V 5 bases short and J 4 bases short, with 8 bases between. The CDR3 loop spans 12 amino acids. CDR1 is SEHNR and CDR2 is FQNEAQ in the germline V gene (reference sequence). CDR3 DNA: TGTGCCAGCAGCCCCTCTCTCTATGGCTACACCTTC. Translating gives CASSPSLYGYTF.

This clone appeared a few times. Since a much larger clone is just one base distant, this may be a read error. The rearrangement uses TRBV6-5 and TRBJ1-1, with D possibly matching TRBD1 (6 bases). Per germline, CDR1 MNHEY and CDR2 SVGAGI. The CDR3 is 13 residues long. The V and J ends lost 5 bases and 0 bases respectively, with 7 bases between them. In DNA, the CDR3 is TGTGCCAGCAGTAGACAGGTGAACACTGAAGCTTTCTTT. This gives the protein CASSRQVNTEAFF.

The chain combines TRBV15 with TRBJ1-2, with TRBD1 identical over 8 bases. V dropped 0 bases and J dropped 1; count of bases not matched to a gene: 7. The germline CDR1 and CDR2 sequences are LNHNV and YYDKDF (reference sequence). The CDR3 length is 17 residues. CDR3 residues: CATSREYRGSYNYGYTF. In nucleotides, the CDR3 is TGTGCCACCAGCAGAGAGTACAGGGGGAGTTATAACTATGGCTACACCTTC.